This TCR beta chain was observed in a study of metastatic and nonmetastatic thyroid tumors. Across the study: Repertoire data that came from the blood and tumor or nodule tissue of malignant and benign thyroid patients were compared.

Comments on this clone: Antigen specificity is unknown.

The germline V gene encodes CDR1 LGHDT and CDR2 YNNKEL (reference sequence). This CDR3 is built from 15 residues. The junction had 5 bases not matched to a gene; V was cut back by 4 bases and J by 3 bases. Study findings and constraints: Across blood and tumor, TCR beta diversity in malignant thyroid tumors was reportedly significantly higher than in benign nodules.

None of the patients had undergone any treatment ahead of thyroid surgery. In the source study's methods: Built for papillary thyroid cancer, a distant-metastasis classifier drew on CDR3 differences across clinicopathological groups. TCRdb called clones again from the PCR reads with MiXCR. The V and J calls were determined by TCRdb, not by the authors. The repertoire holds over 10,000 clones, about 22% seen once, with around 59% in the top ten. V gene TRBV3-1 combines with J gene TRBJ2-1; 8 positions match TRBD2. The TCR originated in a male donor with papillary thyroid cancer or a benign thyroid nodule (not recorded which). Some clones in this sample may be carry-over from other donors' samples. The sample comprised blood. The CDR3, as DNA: TGTGCCAGCAGCCTTCTGGGGACTAGCTACAATGAGCAGTTCTTC. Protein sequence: CASSLLGTSYNEQFF.